The rows below give T cell receptor beta chains drawn from one sample of a study of cytomegalovirus exposure and HLA in healthy donors. The repertoire was sequenced with immunoSEQ multiplex PCR; TCRdb's copy has only in-frame clones and lacks some. Here the sample spans roughly 190,000 clones, more than 65% being singletons. What was sequenced was PBMCs. These receptors all come from a woman aged 25-40 years in good health and CMV-seropositive. Both conserved end residues are part of each CDR3. The D gene is left open where the match is weak. Expanded clones get a size class; other rows say once, few or many, or leave the size out.

V	J	size	D	DNA	CDR3
TRBV28	TRBJ1-5	.	TRBD1	TGTGCCAGCAGAACAGGGGCCCGACAGCAGCCCCAGCATTTT	CASRTGARQQPQHF
TRBV6-6	TRBJ1-6	.	.	TGTGCCAGCAGTTACTCGAGGGCTGAGTTAGGGAGTCCCCTCCACTTT	CASSYSRAELGSPLHF
TRBV6-5	TRBJ1-1	few	.	TGTGCCAGCAGTTACGGTTTCGGGAGCACTGAAGCTTTCTTT	CASSYGFGSTEAFF
TRBV18	TRBJ2-5	.	.	TGTGCCAGCTCCCCCGGAGGGGTCCAAGAGACCCAGTACTTC	CASSPGGVQETQYF
TRBV14	TRBJ2-2	.	TRBD2	TGTGCCAGCAGCCAAGACCTCTTACTAGCGGAAAACACCGGGGAGCTGTTTTTT	CASSQDLLLAENTGELFF
TRBV11-2	TRBJ2-7	once	.	TGTGCCAGCACCAGAAAGCGAGAGCAGTACTTC	CASTRKREQYF
TRBV27	TRBJ2-2	few	.	TGTGCCAGCACCCTGAGGGGGGGGGCAACGAACACCGGGGAGCTGTTTTTT	CASTLRGGATNTGELFF
TRBV7-2	TRBJ2-2	.	TRBD1	TGTGCCAGCAGCTACGGGACAGCGAACACCGGGGAGCTGTTTTTT	CASSYGTANTGELFF
TRBV28	TRBJ2-5	.	.	TGTGCCAGCAGTTTTCGAAAGGGGCATGGGGAGACCCAGTACTTC	CASSFRKGHGETQYF
TRBV7-9	TRBJ1-5	.	.	TGTTCCAGCAGCTTAGGGCAGGGAATCAATCAGCCCCAGCATTTT	CSSSLGQGINQPQHF
TRBV7-9	TRBJ2-7	.	.	TGTGCCAGCATCGGGGGAGGGGGAATGCGAGAGCAGTACTTC	CASIGGGGMREQYF
TRBV28	TRBJ2-2	few	TRBD2	TGTGCCAGCAGTCGGCAATCTAGCGGGAGGGCCGGGGAGCTGTTTTTT	CASSRQSSGRAGELFF
TRBV13	TRBJ1-3	few	.	TGTGCCAGCAGCTACCCGGCCTCTCTAGGAGGAAACACCATATATTTT	CASSYPASLGGNTIYF
TRBV27	TRBJ2-7	few	.	TGTGCCAGCAGTGTATCGCGCTTGAGCTCCTACGAGCAGTACTTC	CASSVSRLSSYEQYF
TRBV18	TRBJ2-5	few	.	TGTGCCAGCTCCCTGGGACTCCAAGAGACCCAGTACTTC	CASSLGLQETQYF
TRBV7-9	TRBJ2-7	.	TRBD1	TGTGCCAGCACCGGCAGCTTGGGACAGGAGCAGTACTTC	CASTGSLGQEQYF
TRBV6-1	TRBJ2-1	.	TRBD2	TGTGCCAGCAGTGGGTACTTCGGGACTAGCGGGAAGAATGAGCAGTTCTTC	CASSGYFGTSGKNEQFF
TRBV2	TRBJ2-1	.	.	TGTGCCAGCGGGGACTTCTCCTACAATGAGCAGTTCTTC	CASGDFSYNEQFF
TRBV7-2	TRBJ2-1	.	TRBD2	TGTGCCAGCAGCTTAGCCGGGACTAGCGGGTTCAATGAGCAGTTCTTC	CASSLAGTSGFNEQFF
TRBV5-1	TRBJ2-2	once	TRBD1	TGCGCCAGCAGCCGAGGGACAGGGGTTGTGTCCGGGGAGCTGTTTTTT	CASSRGTGVVSGELFF
TRBV27	TRBJ2-1	.	.	TGTGCCAGCAGGGGTGTCGGGGGTGAGCAGTTCTTC	CASRGVGGEQFF
TRBV6-1	TRBJ2-1	.	TRBD1	TGTGCCAGCAGAGGGACAGGGGACTACAATGAGCAGTTCTTC	CASRGTGDYNEQFF
TRBV6-5	TRBJ2-1	once	.	TGTGCCAGCATTACAGTGAACAATGAGCAGTTCTTC	CASITVNNEQFF
TRBV5-1	TRBJ2-1	.	TRBD1	TGCGCCAGCAGCGGAGGACAGGTTGAGATCGATGAGCAGTTCTTC	CASSGGQVEIDEQFF
TRBV28	TRBJ2-7	once	TRBD1	TGTGCCAGCAGACAGGGGATTTACGAGCAGTACTTC	CASRQGIYEQYF
TRBV19	TRBJ2-2	.	.	TGTGCCAGTAGGGCACAGCCGAACACCGGGGAGCTGTTTTTT	CASRAQPNTGELFF
TRBV7-6	TRBJ1-4	.	.	TGTGCCAGCAGCCCCCGGGGAGGCCAGCTTAATGAAAAACTGTTTTTT	CASSPRGGQLNEKLFF
TRBV5-1	TRBJ2-7	.	.	TGCGCCAGCAGCGACCGGGACTCCCCCTACGAGCAGTACTTC	CASSDRDSPYEQYF
TRBV6-5	TRBJ1-1	.	.	TGTGCCAGCAGTTCCATTACGGCGGGGAACACTGAAGCTTTCTTT	CASSSITAGNTEAFF
TRBV15	TRBJ1-2	.	TRBD1	TGTGCCACCAGCAGAGGGGTATCCTCAGGGGGAGCTAACTATGGCTACACCTTC	CATSRGVSSGGANYGYTF
TRBV27	TRBJ1-6	once	.	TGTGCCAGCAGTTTCGCTCACAGGGCTTCCTATAATTCACCCCTCCACTTT	CASSFAHRASYNSPLHF
TRBV6-5	TRBJ2-5	.	TRBD2	TGTGCCAGCGGGGGGGGGAGCCACCAAGAGACCCAGTACTTC	CASGGGSHQETQYF
TRBV5-5	TRBJ1-2	few	TRBD1	TGTGCCAGCAGCACCGGACAGGGGGCGGGTGGCTACACCTTC	CASSTGQGAGGYTF
TRBV5-1	TRBJ2-7	.	.	TGCGCCAGCAGCCTCCTGAGGACTTCCTACGAGCAGTACTTC	CASSLLRTSYEQYF
TRBV28	TRBJ2-1	.	.	TGTGCCAGCAGTCCATTTAAAACAGTAATCGAGCAGTTCTTC	CASSPFKTVIEQFF
TRBV11-2	TRBJ2-1	.	TRBD2	TGTGCCAGCAGCTTAGGTTCCCTAGCGGGAGCACCAAGGTACAATGAGCAGTTCTTC	CASSLGSLAGAPRYNEQFF
TRBV6-5	TRBJ1-3	few	.	TGTGCCAGCAGCGCAGGGTCTGGAAACACCATATATTTT	CASSAGSGNTIYF
TRBV7-9	TRBJ2-7	.	TRBD1	TGTGCCAGCAGCCGGACAGGCAGCTACGAGCAGTACTTC	CASSRTGSYEQYF
TRBV27	TRBJ1-1	.	.	TGTGCCAGCAGTTTCACAGGGAGAACTGAAGCTTTCTTT	CASSFTGRTEAFF
TRBV2	TRBJ1-5	.	.	TGTGCCAGCAGTGAGGGGGCCCAACCAAATCAGCCCCAGCATTTT	CASSEGAQPNQPQHF
TRBV5-1	TRBJ2-7	.	TRBD1	TGCGCCAGCAGCTTGGATCCGACAGGGGGCCAGCAGTACTTC	CASSLDPTGGQQYF
TRBV5-4	TRBJ2-3	few	.	TGTGCCAGCAGCTGGGGGGACACCCGGGGGGACAACCCTAGCACAGATACGCAGTATTTT	CASSWGDTRGDNPSTDTQYF
TRBV2	TRBJ2-7	.	TRBD1	TGTGCCAGCAGTGAAGGGGAGACAGGGCTCTACGAGCAGTACTTC	CASSEGETGLYEQYF
TRBV7-9	TRBJ2-2	few	TRBD1	TGTGCCAGCAGCCCTACGACAGGGACCGGGGAGCTGTTTTTT	CASSPTTGTGELFF
TRBV27	TRBJ2-7	.	.	TGTGCCAGCAGGCGTACCTACGAGCAGTACTTC	CASRRTYEQYF